The 29 T cell receptor beta chains listed next were all sequenced from one sample in a study of cytomegalovirus exposure and HLA in healthy donors. PCR amplification relied on 60 Vbeta primers (plus 13 Jbeta primers). Some clones are missing from TCRdb's copy, which holds only in-frame ones; the method was immunoSEQ multiplex PCR. The sample holds 200,000 or so clones, more than 70% seen once. The sequenced sample consisted of PBMCs. The receptors derive from a human donor in good health.

This chain connects TRBV19 to TRBJ2-1, with TRBD2 identical over 11 bases. The ends lost 5 bases at V and 5 bases at J; junction bases unmatched: 11. From germline, CDR1 is LNHDA and CDR2 SQIVND (reference sequence). The CDR3 runs to 17 residues. CDR3 nucleotide sequence: TGTGCCAGTAGTCTCAAACGACTAGCGGGACTAGACAATGAGCAGTTCTTC. As protein: CASSLKRLAGLDNEQFF.

The rearrangement joins TRBV28 to TRBJ1-5; D gene unclear. V lost 4 bases and J 7 bases, leaving 14 bases between the germline ends. Germline CDR1 MDHEN, CDR2 SYDVKM. The CDR3 runs to 14 residues. The CDR3 DNA reads TGTGCCAGCAGTTCCGAACGTGGAGGACAGCCCCAGCATTTT. Its protein is CASSSERGGQPQHF.

The rearrangement uses TRBV5-4 and TRBJ1-4, with TRBD1 matching 7 bases. In germline, CDR1 is SGHNT, CDR2 YYREEE (reference sequence). V was pared by 4 bases and J by 5 bases, with 5 bases of the junction left unmatched. The CDR3 is 14 residues long. For the CDR3, the DNA is TGTGCCAGCAGCCCCAGGGGGTCAAATGAAAAACTGTTTTTT. This gives the protein CASSPRGSNEKLFF. The whole variable domain, remainder taken from reference TRBV5-4 and TRBJ1-4, is ETGVTQSPTHLIKTRGQQVTLRCSSQSGHNTVSWYQQALGQGPQFIFQYYREEENGRGNFPPRFSGLQFPNYSSELNVNALELDDSALYLCASSPRGSNEKLFFGSGTQLSVL.

This chain joins TRBV6-6 and TRBJ2-1; 8 bases align to TRBD2. V lost 7 bases to trimming and J lost 4 bases; unmatched junction nucleotides: 9. The CDR3 contains 15 residues. The V gene's germline CDR1 is MNHNY and CDR2 SVGAGI (reference sequence). CDR3: CASIKGLATYNEQFF. The CDR3 nucleotides read TGTGCCAGCATTAAAGGACTAGCCACTTACAATGAGCAGTTCTTC.

This chain uses TRBV4-1 with TRBJ2-1; D is possibly TRBD2 (6 bases). Per the germline V gene, CDR1 is MGHRA and CDR2 is YSYEKL. Trimming took off 3 bases at V and 6 bases at J, with 21 bases between the two ends. CDR3 size: 17 residues. CDR3 sequence: CASSHHVGGVPTNEQFF. DNA for the CDR3: TGCGCCAGCAGCCATCATGTGGGCGGGGTCCCCACCAATGAGCAGTTCTTC.

Concerning this clone: Other nucleotide sequences from this sample produce the same CDR3. The chain combines TRBV6-5 with TRBJ1-1, with D tentatively TRBD1 (5 bases). The CDR3 consists of 14 residues. Trimming cost V 0 bases and J 1 base, with 6 bases left between them. The V gene's germline CDR1 is MNHEY and CDR2 SVGAGI. In nucleotides, the CDR3 is TGTGCCAGCAGTTACTCTACAGGGAACACTGAAGCTTTCTTT. Translated, it gives CASSYSTGNTEAFF.

The chain links TRBV28 to TRBJ1-2; perhaps TRBD1 as D (6 bases). With 4 bases removed from V and 3 bases from J, the gap between germline ends came to 12 bases. CDR1 MDHEN and CDR2 SYDVKM come from the germline V gene. The CDR3 spans 14 residues. The CDR3 here is CASSSPGEDYGYTF. The CDR3 DNA is TGTGCCAGCAGTTCCCCAGGGGAAGACTATGGCTACACCTTC.

The chain joins TRBV7-2 to TRBJ1-2; D is perhaps TRBD1 (5 bases). This CDR3 contains 13 residues. The ends were cut back, 1 base at V and 8 bases at J, with 11 bases in the middle. Germline CDR1 and CDR2: SGHTA and FQGNSA. The CDR3 nucleotides are TGTGCCAGCAGCTTAGAGCCAGGGCACGGCTACACCTTC. It specifies CASSLEPGHGYTF.

The chain joins TRBV18 to TRBJ2-2, with a possible D match to TRBD2 (5 bases). CDR1 KGHSH and CDR2 LQKENI come from the germline V gene. This CDR3 is 17 amino acids long. Trimming took off 2 bases at V and 4 bases at J, with 17 bases between the two ends. CDR3 in amino acids: CASSPIPWLGGTGELFF. CDR3 DNA: TGTGCCAGCTCACCAATTCCTTGGCTAGGAGGCACCGGGGAGCTGTTTTTT.

The V call is TRBV6-5, the J call TRBJ1-1; 7 bases match TRBD1. Germline V gives CDR1 MNHEY, CDR2 SVGAGI. This CDR3 spans 13 amino acids. The V and J ends lost 5 bases and 6 bases, in that order; junction bases with no gene match: 6. The CDR3 loop reads CASSRQGNAEAFF. In DNA, the CDR3 is TGTGCCAGCAGTAGACAGGGCAACGCTGAAGCTTTCTTT.

The V and J genes are TRBV7-2 and TRBJ2-1; 10 positions agree with TRBD2. J gave up 7 bases and V 6 bases, and 6 bases lay outside the gene matches. From germline, CDR1 is SGHTA and CDR2 FQGNSA. This CDR3 has 14 residues. The DNA of the CDR3 is TGTGCCAGCAGTTCTAGCGGGAGTCAGAATGAGCAGTTCTTC. It encodes CASSSSGSQNEQFF.

This sequence joins TRBV14 and TRBJ1-2; TRBD1 might be the D (5 bases). V gave up 4 bases and J gave up 4 bases, with 10 bases separating them. Germline V gene lookup returns CDR1 SGHDN and CDR2 FVKESK. The CDR3 runs to 13 residues. This chain's CDR3 is CASSRDYGYGYTF. CDR3 nucleotide sequence: TGTGCCAGCAGCCGGGACTACGGCTATGGCTACACCTTC.

V gene TRBV4-3 combines with J gene TRBJ2-7, with D tentatively TRBD1 (5 bases). The CDR3 contains 13 residues. Germline values: CDR1 LGHNA, CDR2 YSLEER. V was pared by 0 bases and J by 3 bases, with 6 bases between. The CDR3 bases are TGCGCCAGCAGCCAAGAACAGGACTACGAGCAGTACTTC. This translates into CASSQEQDYEQYF.

As regards this clone: The germline gene is not matched at one end of the junction; a read error may be the cause. The V gene is TRBV7-9, the J gene TRBJ2-5; 12 bases match TRBD2. Germline V gives CDR1 SEHNR, CDR2 FQNEAQ (reference sequence). The length of the CDR3 is 14 residues. The CDR3 DNA follows: TGTTCCAGCAGCCCCACTAGCGGGAGGGAGACCCAGTACTTC. Residues: CSSSPTSGRETQYF. Looking up the rest from reference TRBV7-9 and TRBJ2-5 gives the full variable domain: DTGVSQNPRHKITKRGQNVTFRCDPISEHNRLYWYRQTLGQGPEFLTYFQNEAQLEKSRLLSDRFSAERPKGSFSTLEIQRTEQGDSAMYLCSSSPTSGRETQYFGPGTRLLVL.

The chain employs TRBV30 and TRBJ1-2, with D possibly TRBD1 on 6 matching bases. The germline gives CDR1 GTSNPN, CDR2 SVGIG (reference sequence). This CDR3 contains 14 residues. V was trimmed by 4 bases and J by 2 bases, leaving 14 bases between them. CDR3 bases: TGTGCCTGGAACCGGGACACGGCAAACTATGGCTACACCTTC. Translating it yields CAWNRDTANYGYTF.

This chain uses TRBV7-3 with TRBJ2-1, with 7 positions matching TRBD2. The V and J ends lost 2 bases and 4 bases, in that order; junction bases with no gene match: 5. Per the germline V gene, CDR1 is SGHTA and CDR2 is FQGTGA. CDR3 length: 15 amino acids. The CDR3 coding sequence is TGTGCCAGCAGCTTAGCGGGGCGGGAGTACAATGAGCAGTTCTTC. This translates into CASSLAGREYNEQFF.

The chain couples TRBV2 to TRBJ1-2, with D hard to call. V lost 4 bases to trimming and J lost 5 bases, with 8 bases between them. CDR1 is SNHLY and CDR2 is FYNNEI in the germline V gene. The CDR3 length is 12 residues. The CDR3 loop is CASSVSVYGYTF. The CDR3 nucleotides read TGTGCCAGCAGTGTTTCGGTATATGGCTACACCTTC.

CDR3 loop: CASSPPDMGTGELFF. CDR3 DNA: TGTGCCAGCAGCCCTCCGGACATGGGCACCGGGGAGCTGTTTTTT. The genes are TRBV7-9 and TRBJ2-2, with a possible D match to TRBD1 (5 bases). Germline V gives CDR1 SEHNR, CDR2 FQNEAQ (reference sequence). The CDR3 sequence is 15 residues long. V dropped 5 bases and J dropped 4 bases, with 14 bases sitting between them.

V and J are TRBV19 and TRBJ2-1, with D unclear. The CDR3 is 17 residues long. The germline gives CDR1 LNHDA, CDR2 SQIVND (reference sequence). Trimming removed 5 bases from V and 0 bases from J, with 17 bases in between. The CDR3 nucleotides read TGTGCCAGTAGTTTGGGTTCGGCGGCCAGCTCCTACAATGAGCAGTTCTTC. It codes for CASSLGSAASSYNEQFF. Drawing the rest from reference TRBV19 and TRBJ2-1, the complete variable domain is DGGITQSPKYLFRKEGQNVTLSCEQNLNHDAMYWYRQDPGQGLRLIYYSQIVNDFQKGDIAEGYSVSREKKESFPLTVTSAQKNPTAFYLCASSLGSAASSYNEQFFGPGTRLTVL.

The genes are TRBV19 and TRBJ2-1; 9 bases are a match to TRBD2. Germline values: CDR1 LNHDA, CDR2 SQIVND (reference sequence). V lost 4 bases, J lost 4 bases, and 11 bases stayed unmatched. The CDR3 covers 17 residues. CDR3 loop: CASSTGIRAGGYNEQFF. The CDR3 region has the DNA TGTGCCAGTAGTACCGGGATAAGGGCGGGAGGGTACAATGAGCAGTTCTTC.

The genes are TRBV7-6 and TRBJ1-1, with D uncertain. Germline values: CDR1 SGHVS, CDR2 FNYEAQ. V was trimmed by 5 bases and J by 5 bases, leaving 30 bases between them. The CDR3 has 19 amino acids. CDR3 bases: TGTGCCAGCAGCGTGACCCAACGTGAGGCCCGGAGTGTTTATACTGAAGCTTTCTTT. This sequence encodes CASSVTQREARSVYTEAFF.

This chain uses TRBV2 with TRBJ2-3; 11 bases are shared with TRBD2. This CDR3 has 16 residues. V trimming: 0 bases; J trimming: 6 bases; junction bases outside the gene matches: 5. Germline V lookup: CDR1 SNHLY, CDR2 FYNNEI. The CDR3 nucleotides are TGTGCCAGCAGTGAAGCGCTTAGCGGGAGGGGGGATACGCAGTATTTT. It is translated as CASSEALSGRGDTQYF.

The chain has TRBV6-5 and TRBJ2-7, with 10 bases that match TRBD2. This CDR3 region has 14 residues. Trimming removed 6 bases from V and 3 bases from J; junction bases left unmatched: 5. Germline V gene data show CDR1 as MNHEY and CDR2 as SVGAGI. This CDR3 reads CASRRTSGNYEQYF. Written as DNA, the CDR3 is TGTGCCAGCAGACGAACTAGCGGGAACTACGAGCAGTACTTC.

The V and J genes are TRBV27 and TRBJ2-3; 7 bases match TRBD1. V shed 3 bases and J 1 base; nucleotides not matched to a gene: 7. The CDR3 runs 16 residues. Germline CDR1 is MNHEY and CDR2 is SMNVEV (reference sequence). CDR3 sequence (DNA): TGTGCCAGCAGTTTGCGAGGGGGCCTGGGCACAGATACGCAGTATTTT. Protein: CASSLRGGLGTDTQYF.

The rearrangement links TRBV19 to TRBJ2-1; a weak D match, TRBD2 (5 bases). The V end lost 1 base, the J end lost 6 bases, and 7 bases lay between the germline ends. Germline V gene lookup returns CDR1 LNHDA and CDR2 SQIVND (reference sequence). This CDR3 is 13 amino acids long. As DNA, the CDR3 is TGTGCCAGTAGTATAGTACGGGGCAATGAGCAGTTCTTC. Amino acid sequence: CASSIVRGNEQFF.

This chain's CDR3 is CASTGGSQSNEKLFF. The CDR3 nucleotides read TGTGCCAGTACAGGGGGCTCCCAGTCTAATGAAAAACTGTTTTTT. This chain links TRBV19 with TRBJ1-4; TRBD1 agrees at 8 bases. CDR3 size: 15 residues. Germline V CDR1 and CDR2: LNHDA, SQIVND (reference sequence). Trimming removed 7 bases from V and 3 bases from J; junction bases left unmatched: 7.

The gene calls are TRBV11-3 and TRBJ1-1; 10 positions agree with TRBD1. V trimming: 4 bases; J trimming: 3 bases; junction bases outside the gene matches: 2. This CDR3 contains 14 residues. Germline CDR1 reads SGHNT; CDR2 reads YENEEA. The chain's CDR3 is CASSYGQGDTEAFF. For the CDR3, the DNA is TGTGCCAGCAGCTATGGACAGGGGGACACTGAAGCTTTCTTT.

The chain combines TRBV7-9 with TRBJ2-7, with D hard to call. Germline CDR1 is SEHNR and CDR2 is FQNEAQ (reference sequence). The CDR3 consists of 14 residues. V was cut by 2 bases and J by 2 bases, with 10 bases left in between. Here the CDR3 DNA reads TGTGCCAGCAGCTTAAGTTACACCACCTACGAGCAGTACTTC. This sequence encodes CASSLSYTTYEQYF.

V usage is TRBV5-1 and J usage is TRBJ2-4; 7 bases align to TRBD2. There are 16 residues in the CDR3. Germline V CDR1 and CDR2: SGHRS, YFSETQ. With V trimmed by 4 bases and J by 7 bases, 14 bases remained unmatched. This CDR3 is CASSRELLAGVNIQYF. CDR3 DNA sequence: TGCGCCAGCAGCCGAGAACTACTGGCGGGAGTTAACATTCAGTACTTC.